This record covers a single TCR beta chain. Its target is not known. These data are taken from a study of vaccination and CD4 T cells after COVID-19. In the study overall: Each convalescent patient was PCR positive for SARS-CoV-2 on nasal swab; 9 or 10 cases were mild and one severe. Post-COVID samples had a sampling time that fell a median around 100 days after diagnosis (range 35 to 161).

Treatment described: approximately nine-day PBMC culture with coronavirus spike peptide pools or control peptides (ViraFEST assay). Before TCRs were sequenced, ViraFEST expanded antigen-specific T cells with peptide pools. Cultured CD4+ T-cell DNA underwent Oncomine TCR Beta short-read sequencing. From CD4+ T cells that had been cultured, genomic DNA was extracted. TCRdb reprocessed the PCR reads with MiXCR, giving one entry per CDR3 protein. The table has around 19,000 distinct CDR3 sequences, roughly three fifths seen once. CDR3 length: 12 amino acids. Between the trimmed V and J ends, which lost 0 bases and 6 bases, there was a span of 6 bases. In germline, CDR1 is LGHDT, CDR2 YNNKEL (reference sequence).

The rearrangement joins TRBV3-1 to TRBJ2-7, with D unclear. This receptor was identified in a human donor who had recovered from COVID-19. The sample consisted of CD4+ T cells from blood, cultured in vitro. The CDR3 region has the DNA TGTGCCAGCAGCCAAGAGGGAAGCGAGCAGTACTTC. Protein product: CASSQEGSEQYF.